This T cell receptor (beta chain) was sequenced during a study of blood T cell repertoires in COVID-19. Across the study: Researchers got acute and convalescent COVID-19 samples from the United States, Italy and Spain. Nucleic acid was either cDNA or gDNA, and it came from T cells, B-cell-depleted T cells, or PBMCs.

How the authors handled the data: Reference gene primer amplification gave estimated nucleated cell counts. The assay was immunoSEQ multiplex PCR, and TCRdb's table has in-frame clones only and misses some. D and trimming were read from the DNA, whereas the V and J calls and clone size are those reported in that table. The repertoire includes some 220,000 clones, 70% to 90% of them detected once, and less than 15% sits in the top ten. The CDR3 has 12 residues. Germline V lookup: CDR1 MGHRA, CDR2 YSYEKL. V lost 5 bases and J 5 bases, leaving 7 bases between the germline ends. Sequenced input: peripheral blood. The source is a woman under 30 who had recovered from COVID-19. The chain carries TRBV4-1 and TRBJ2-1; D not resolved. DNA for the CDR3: TGCGCCAGCAGCACAACAAACAATGAGCAGTTCTTC. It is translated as CASSTTNNEQFF.